This T cell receptor (beta chain) is from a study of patients and donors after allogeneic stem cell transplantation. There are 15 residues in the CDR3. The germline gives CDR1 SGHRS, CDR2 YFSETQ. V was trimmed by 0 bases and J by 2 bases, leaving 12 bases between them. TCRdb used MiXCR to reprocess the RT-PCR reads, holding one entry per CDR3 protein. Counted here are about 960,000 distinct CDR3 sequences, about a sixth occurring once; the ten biggest clones make up approximately 5.9%. This sequence joins TRBV5-1 and TRBJ2-7; D gene unclear. What was sequenced was blood, either unsorted or a sorted T cell fraction (not recorded which). The TCR originated in a human donor who was either an allogeneic HSCT recipient or a stem cell or donor lymphocyte infusion donor (not recorded which). It is not recorded whose cells these are; they may come from a transplant donor. CDR3 sequence: CASSLEVKRAYEQYF. The CDR3 DNA follows: TGCGCCAGCAGCTTGGAGGTAAAAAGGGCCTACGAGCAGTACTTC.